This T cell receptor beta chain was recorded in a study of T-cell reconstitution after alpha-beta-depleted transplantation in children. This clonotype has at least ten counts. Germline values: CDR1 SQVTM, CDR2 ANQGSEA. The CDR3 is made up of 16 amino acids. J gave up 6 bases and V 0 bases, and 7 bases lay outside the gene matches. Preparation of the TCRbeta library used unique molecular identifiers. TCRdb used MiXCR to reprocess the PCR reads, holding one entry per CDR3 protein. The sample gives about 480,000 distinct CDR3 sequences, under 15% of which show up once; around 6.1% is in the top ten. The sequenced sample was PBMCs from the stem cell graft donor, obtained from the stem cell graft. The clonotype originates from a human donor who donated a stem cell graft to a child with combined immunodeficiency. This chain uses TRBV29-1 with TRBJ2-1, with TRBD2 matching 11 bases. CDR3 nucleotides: TGCAGCGTTGAAGAGGTGTATGGGACTAGCGGCAATGAGCAGTTCTTC. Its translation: CSVEEVYGTSGNEQFF.